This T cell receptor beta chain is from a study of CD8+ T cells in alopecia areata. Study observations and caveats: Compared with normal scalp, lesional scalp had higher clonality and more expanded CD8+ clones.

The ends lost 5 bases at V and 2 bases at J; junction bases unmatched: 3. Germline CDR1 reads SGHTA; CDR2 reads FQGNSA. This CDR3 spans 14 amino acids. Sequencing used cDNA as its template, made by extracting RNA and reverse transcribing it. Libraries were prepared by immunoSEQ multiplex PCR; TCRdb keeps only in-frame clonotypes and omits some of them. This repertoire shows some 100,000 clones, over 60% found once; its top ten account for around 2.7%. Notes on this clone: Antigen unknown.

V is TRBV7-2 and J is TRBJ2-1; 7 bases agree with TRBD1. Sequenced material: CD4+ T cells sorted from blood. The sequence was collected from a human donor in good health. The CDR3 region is CASSPGGAYNEQFF. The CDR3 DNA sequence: TGTGCCAGCAGCCCAGGGGGAGCCTACAATGAGCAGTTCTTC.